A selection of T cell receptor beta chains follows, all from one sample in a study of cytomegalovirus exposure and HLA in healthy donors. Method: immunoSEQ multiplex PCR; TCRdb's copy keeps in-frame clones and lacks some. The data hold 70,000 to 75,000 clones, with 90% to 95% observed a single time. The sample comprised PBMCs. The source is a woman between 18 and 29 years old in good health and CMV-seropositive. The CDR3 runs from the conserved cysteine through the conserved F or W. The D gene is left open where the match is weak. The listing skips clone size in some rows; elsewhere it reads once, few, many or a size class.

V gene	D gene	clone size	J gene	CDR3 protein	CDR3 DNA
TRBV28	-	-	TRBJ1-2	CASSLQGFYGYTF	TGTGCCAGCAGTTTACAGGGGTTCTATGGCTACACCTTC
TRBV28	-	-	TRBJ1-6	CASRTGLALNSPLHF	TGTGCCAGCAGAACGGGATTAGCTCTCAATTCACCCCTCCACTTT
TRBV6-4	TRBD2	-	TRBJ2-7	CASSDGLAGGPYEQYF	TGTGCCAGCAGTGACGGCCTAGCGGGAGGGCCTTACGAGCAGTACTTC
TRBV19	TRBD1	-	TRBJ1-1	CASSAGQGARTEAFF	TGTGCCAGTAGTGCGGGACAGGGGGCGCGGACTGAAGCTTTCTTT
TRBV10-3	-	few	TRBJ1-5	CAISETGNQPQHF	TGTGCCATCAGTGAGACAGGGAATCAGCCCCAGCATTTT
TRBV7-9	TRBD1	once	TRBJ1-2	CASSSTHGDSFNYGYTF	TGTGCCAGCAGCTCGACCCACGGGGACAGCTTTAACTATGGCTACACCTTC
TRBV27	-	-	TRBJ1-1	CASSLRSTTEAFF	TGTGCCAGCAGTTTACGCTCTACCACTGAAGCTTTCTTT
TRBV18	TRBD1	-	TRBJ2-7	CASSPSLGQGAMQYF	TGTGCCAGCTCACCATCTTTGGGCCAGGGGGCGATGCAGTACTTC
TRBV28	-	-	TRBJ1-5	CASSVRQVGNQPQHF	TGTGCCAGCAGTGTCCGACAGGTTGGCAATCAGCCCCAGCATTTT
TRBV29-1	-	-	TRBJ1-5	CSVGGLGLRFYSNQPQHF	TGCAGCGTTGGGGGGCTGGGTCTTCGCTTTTATAGCAATCAGCCCCAGCATTTT
TRBV10-3	TRBD2	-	TRBJ2-7	CAISQTSGGEQYF	TGTGCCATCAGTCAGACTAGCGGGGGCGAGCAGTACTTC
TRBV13	TRBD2	-	TRBJ2-2	CASSLRLAGGYANTGELFF	TGTGCCAGCAGCTTACGGCTAGCGGGAGGTTACGCGAACACCGGGGAGCTGTTTTTT
TRBV10-3	TRBD2	once	TRBJ2-3	CAISESGTSGGNTDTQYF	TGTGCCATCAGTGAGTCCGGGACTAGCGGGGGAAACACAGATACGCAGTATTTT
TRBV28	TRBD1	-	TRBJ1-2	CASSLGSGGWYGYTF	TGTGCCAGCAGTTTAGGGTCAGGGGGTTGGTATGGCTACACCTTC
TRBV27	TRBD1	-	TRBJ2-7	CASSFTTGSEQYF	TGTGCCAGCAGTTTCACGACAGGGTCCGAGCAGTACTTC
TRBV28	-	once	TRBJ1-4	CASSGEQGTFNEKLFF	TGTGCCAGCAGTGGCGAGCAGGGGACCTTCAATGAAAAACTGTTTTTT
TRBV27	-	-	TRBJ1-1	CASRDLGGDTEAFF	TGTGCCAGCAGAGATCTCGGGGGGGACACTGAAGCTTTCTTT
TRBV7-9	-	-	TRBJ1-1	CASSLVGVGEAFF	TGTGCCAGCAGCTTAGTAGGGGTTGGCGAAGCTTTCTTT
TRBV5-1	-	-	TRBJ2-2	CASSLVQAGTGELFF	TGCGCCAGCAGCTTGGTTCAGGCGGGGACCGGGGAGCTGTTTTTT
TRBV7-9	-	-	TRBJ1-2	CASSSARGYTF	TGTGCCAGCAGCTCCGCGCGTGGCTACACCTTC
TRBV4-1	-	-	TRBJ2-3	CASGQRQIADTQYF	TGCGCCAGCGGACAACGACAGATTGCAGATACGCAGTATTTT
TRBV28	TRBD1	-	TRBJ2-7	CASSRGDRDYEQYF	TGTGCCAGCAGCCGCGGGGACAGGGACTACGAGCAGTACTTC
TRBV4-2	TRBD1	-	TRBJ1-4	CASSQEGTGREKLFF	TGTGCCAGCAGCCAAGAAGGGACAGGGAGGGAAAAACTGTTTTTT
TRBV5-1	-	-	TRBJ1-5	CASSLGGRSNQPQHF	TGCGCCAGCAGCTTGGGGGGCAGGAGCAATCAGCCCCAGCATTTT
TRBV19	TRBD1	-	TRBJ2-4	CASSETGQTKNIQYF	TGTGCCAGTAGTGAGACAGGGCAAACCAAAAACATTCAGTACTTC
TRBV6-5	TRBD1	-	TRBJ1-2	CASSSPGQGLHYGYTF	TGTGCCAGCAGTTCCCCGGGACAGGGACTGCACTATGGCTACACCTTC
TRBV7-3	TRBD2	-	TRBJ2-5	CASSPGGPGETQYF	TGTGCCAGCAGCCCGGGGGGACCAGGAGAGACCCAGTACTTC
TRBV7-9	-	-	TRBJ2-3	CASSLKPARDTLGTDTQYF	TGTGCCAGCAGCTTAAAGCCCGCCCGGGACACCCTAGGCACAGATACGCAGTATTTT
TRBV4-3	-	-	TRBJ1-4	CASSPRTAPVVEKLFF	TGCGCCAGCAGCCCACGGACAGCCCCGGTGGTGGAAAAACTGTTTTTT
TRBV5-4	-	-	TRBJ2-7	CASSLGSGAHYEQYF	TGTGCCAGCAGCTTGGGGTCAGGGGCTCACTACGAGCAGTACTTC